This T cell receptor (beta chain) derives from a study of human T cells and chemical hapten exposure. General observations from the study: Controls formed significantly fewer large CDR3 similarity clusters than expanded TCRs did. TCRs above 1 in 1000 frequency did not change with DPC sensitization.

Stated time point: patch test 1, 2 weeks after DPC sensitization. Treatment: therapeutic diphenylcyclopropenone sensitization with weekly scalp DPC. V dropped 3 bases and J dropped 1; count of bases not matched to a gene: 7. CDR3 length: 17 amino acids. From germline, CDR1 is DFQATT and CDR2 SNEGSKA (reference sequence). Comment on this clonotype: The target antigen is unknown.

TCRdb independently ran MiXCR on the RACE reads; one entry per CDR3 protein. The sample includes some 380,000 distinct CDR3 sequences, roughly 5% of them seen just once. Specimen: whole blood, collected in connection with sensitization to the hapten diphenylcyclopropenone (DPC). This sequence was found in a woman between 50 and 59 years old with alopecia areata. Some clones in this sample may be carry-over from other donors' samples. The V gene is TRBV20-1, the J gene TRBJ2-3, with TRBD2 matching 13 bases. The CDR3 spells CSASNPGLAGGTDTQYF. CDR3 DNA sequence: TGCAGTGCTAGTAACCCCGGACTAGCGGGGGGCACAGATACGCAGTATTTT.